The entry below describes one T cell receptor (beta chain). Its target is not known. Profiled with immunoSEQ multiplex PCR; TCRdb holds only in-frame clones, not every one. This sample has 78,000 or so clones, with 90% to 97% found just once. With V trimmed by 0 bases and J by 0 bases, 8 bases remained unmatched. This CDR3 comprises 18 residues. Germline V gives CDR1 LGHNA, CDR2 YSLEER. This specimen belongs to a study of human thymus T cells. Study conclusions and caveats: Within thymic and blood repertoires, V and J gene usage appeared to be biased.

It was from resections taken during corrective heart surgery that the thymus tissue came. This chain joins TRBV4-3 and TRBJ1-1, with TRBD1 matching over 9 bases. This TCR derives from a boy less than two years old with a congenital heart defect but otherwise immunologically healthy. The sample taken for sequencing was thymus tissue. CDR3 loop: CASSQERVDRGLNTEAFF. In DNA, the CDR3 is TGCGCCAGCAGCCAAGAACGGGTGGACAGGGGTTTGAACACTGAAGCTTTCTTT.